Sequencing of this T cell receptor beta chain was carried out in a study of blood T cell repertoires in COVID-19. The wider study: PBMCs, B-cell-depleted T cells, or T cells were the source of the cDNA or gDNA that made up the material.

Which cohort a participant joined came from the clinical history participants gave. Symptom resolution, clearance, or two negative PCRs marked donors in Cohort 3 as recovered. Trimming cost V 3 bases and J 0 bases, with 8 bases left between them. Germline values: CDR1 SGHKS, CDR2 YYEKEE (reference sequence). CDR3 length equals 14 residues. Study processing details: Quantification of nucleated cells was approximated via reference gene primer amplification. Profiling relied on immunoSEQ multiplex PCR, and the TCRdb table lists in-frame clones only, not all of them. V and J calls and clone size are those listed in that table; D and trimming were worked out from the DNA. The sample holds hundreds of thousands of clones, around 91% seen once.

The V and J genes are TRBV5-5 and TRBJ2-3; D is unresolved. The clonotype was recovered from a man aged 25 to 40 who had recovered from COVID-19. The sample was PBMCs or T cells enriched from blood (not recorded which). CDR3 in amino acids: CASSSGTSTDTQYF. CDR3 nucleotides: TGTGCCAGCAGCTCCGGTACTAGCACAGATACGCAGTATTTT.